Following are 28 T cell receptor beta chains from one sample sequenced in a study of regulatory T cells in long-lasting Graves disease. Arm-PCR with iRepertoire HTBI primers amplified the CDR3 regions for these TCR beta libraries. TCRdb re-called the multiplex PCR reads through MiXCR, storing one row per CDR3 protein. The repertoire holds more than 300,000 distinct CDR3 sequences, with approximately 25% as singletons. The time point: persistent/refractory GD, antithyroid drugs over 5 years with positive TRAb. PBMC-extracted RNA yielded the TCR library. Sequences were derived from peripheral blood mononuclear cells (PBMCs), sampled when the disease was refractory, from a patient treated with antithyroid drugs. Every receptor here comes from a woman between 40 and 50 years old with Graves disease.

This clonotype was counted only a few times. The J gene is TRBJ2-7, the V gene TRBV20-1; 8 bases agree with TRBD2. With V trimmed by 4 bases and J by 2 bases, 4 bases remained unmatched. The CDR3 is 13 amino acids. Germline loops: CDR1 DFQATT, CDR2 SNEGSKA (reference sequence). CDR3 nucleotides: TGCAGTGCTACGGGACTAGACACCTACGAGCAGTACTTC. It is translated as CSATGLDTYEQYF.

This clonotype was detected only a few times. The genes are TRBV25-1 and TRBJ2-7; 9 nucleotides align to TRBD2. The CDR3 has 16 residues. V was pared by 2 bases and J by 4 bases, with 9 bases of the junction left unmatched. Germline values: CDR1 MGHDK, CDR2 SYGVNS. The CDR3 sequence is CASSEEEWREGYEQYF. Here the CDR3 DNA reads TGTGCCAGCAGTGAAGAAGAGTGGCGGGAGGGATACGAGCAGTACTTC.

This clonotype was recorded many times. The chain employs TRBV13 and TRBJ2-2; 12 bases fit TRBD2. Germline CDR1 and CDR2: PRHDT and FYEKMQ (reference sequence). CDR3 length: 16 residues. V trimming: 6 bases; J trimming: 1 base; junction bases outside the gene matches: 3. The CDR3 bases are TGTGCCAGCAGTGTACTAGCGGGAGGGAACACCGGGGAGCTGTTTTTT. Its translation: CASSVLAGGNTGELFF.

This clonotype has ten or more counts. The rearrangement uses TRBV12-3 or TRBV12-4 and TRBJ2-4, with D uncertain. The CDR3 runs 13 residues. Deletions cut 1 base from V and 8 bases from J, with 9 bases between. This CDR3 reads CASSLDRRDIQYF. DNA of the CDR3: TGTGCCAGCAGTTTAGACCGTCGAGACATTCAGTACTTC.

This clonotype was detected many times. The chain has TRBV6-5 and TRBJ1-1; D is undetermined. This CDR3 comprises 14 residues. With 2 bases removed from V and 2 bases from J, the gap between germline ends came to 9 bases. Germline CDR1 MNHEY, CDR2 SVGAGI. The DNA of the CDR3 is TGTGCCAGCAGTTACCAGCGGGGAAACACTGAAGCTTTCTTT. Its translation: CASSYQRGNTEAFF.

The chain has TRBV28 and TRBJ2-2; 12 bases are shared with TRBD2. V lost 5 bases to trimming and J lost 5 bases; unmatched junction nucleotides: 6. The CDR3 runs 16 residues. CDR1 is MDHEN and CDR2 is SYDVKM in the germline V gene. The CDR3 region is CASSPRTSGETGELFF. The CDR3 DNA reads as TGTGCCAGCAGTCCCCGGACTAGCGGGGAGACCGGGGAGCTGTTTTTT.

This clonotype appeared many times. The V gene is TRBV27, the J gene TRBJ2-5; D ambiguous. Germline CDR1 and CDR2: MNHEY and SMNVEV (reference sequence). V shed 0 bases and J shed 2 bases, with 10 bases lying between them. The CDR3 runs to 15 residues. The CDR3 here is CASSLSVLFQETQYF. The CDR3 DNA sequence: TGTGCCAGCAGTTTATCGGTCCTGTTTCAAGAGACCCAGTACTTC.

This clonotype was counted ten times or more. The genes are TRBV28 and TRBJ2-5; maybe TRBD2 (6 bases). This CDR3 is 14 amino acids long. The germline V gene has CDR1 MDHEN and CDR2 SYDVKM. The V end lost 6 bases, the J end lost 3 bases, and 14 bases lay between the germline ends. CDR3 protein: CASSRTGEEETQYF. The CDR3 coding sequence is TGTGCCAGCAGCCGGACGGGGGAAGAAGAGACCCAGTACTTC. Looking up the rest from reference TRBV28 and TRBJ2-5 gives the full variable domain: DVKVTQSSRYLVKRTGEKVFLECVQDMDHENMFWYRQDPGLGLRLIYFSYDVKMKEKGDIPEGYSVSREKKERFSLILESASTNQTSMYLCASSRTGEEETQYFGPGTRLLVL.

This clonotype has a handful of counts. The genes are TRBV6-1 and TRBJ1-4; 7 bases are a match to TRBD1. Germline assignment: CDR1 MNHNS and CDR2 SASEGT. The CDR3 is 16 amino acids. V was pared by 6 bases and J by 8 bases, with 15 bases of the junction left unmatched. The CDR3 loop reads CASSRTHQGEGEKLFF. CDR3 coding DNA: TGTGCCAGCAGCAGAACTCACCAGGGGGAAGGGGAAAAACTGTTTTTT.

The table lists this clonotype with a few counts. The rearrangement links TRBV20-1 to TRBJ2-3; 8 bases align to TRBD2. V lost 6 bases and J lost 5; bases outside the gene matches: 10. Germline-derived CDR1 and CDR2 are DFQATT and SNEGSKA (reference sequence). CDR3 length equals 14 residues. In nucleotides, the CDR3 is TGCAGTGCCCCTCGGGGGGGGATAGGAGATACGCAGTATTTT. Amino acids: CSAPRGGIGDTQYF.

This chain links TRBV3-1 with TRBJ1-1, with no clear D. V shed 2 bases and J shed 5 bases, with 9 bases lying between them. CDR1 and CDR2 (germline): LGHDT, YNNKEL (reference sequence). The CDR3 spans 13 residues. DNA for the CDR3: TGTGCCAGCAGCCAATTTGCGAGGACTGAAGCTTTCTTT. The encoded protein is CASSQFARTEAFF.

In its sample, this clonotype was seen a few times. This CDR3 reads CSASRAVPYEQYF. Here the CDR3 DNA reads TGCAGTGCTAGTCGAGCGGTACCCTACGAGCAGTACTTC. The chain couples TRBV20-1 to TRBJ2-7; the D gene is possibly TRBD2 (5 bases). V was shortened by 3 bases and J by 2 bases, with 11 bases between the two germline ends. This CDR3 region has 13 residues. CDR1 and CDR2 (germline): DFQATT, SNEGSKA (reference sequence).

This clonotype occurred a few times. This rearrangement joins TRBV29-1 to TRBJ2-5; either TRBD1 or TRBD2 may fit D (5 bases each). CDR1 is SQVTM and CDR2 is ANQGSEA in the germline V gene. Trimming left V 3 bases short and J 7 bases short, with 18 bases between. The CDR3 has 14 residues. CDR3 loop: CSVDFVGRRGTQYF. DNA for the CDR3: TGCAGCGTTGATTTCGTGGGACGCCGAGGGACCCAGTACTTC. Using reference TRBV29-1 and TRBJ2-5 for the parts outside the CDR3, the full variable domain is SAVISQKPSRDICQRGTSLTIQCQVDSQVTMMFWYRQQPGQSLTLIATANQGSEATYESGFVIDKFPISRPNLTFSTLTVSNMSPEDSSIYLCSVDFVGRRGTQYFGPGTRLLVL.

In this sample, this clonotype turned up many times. In nucleotides, the CDR3 is TGTGCCAGCAGCTTAGGTATCACTGAAGCTTTCTTT. This encodes CASSLGITEAFF. V usage is TRBV7-8 and J usage is TRBJ1-1, with D unclear. Trimming left V 1 base short and J 4 bases short, with 4 bases between. CDR3 size: 12 residues. Looked up from germline, CDR1 is SGHVS and CDR2 is FQNEAQ.

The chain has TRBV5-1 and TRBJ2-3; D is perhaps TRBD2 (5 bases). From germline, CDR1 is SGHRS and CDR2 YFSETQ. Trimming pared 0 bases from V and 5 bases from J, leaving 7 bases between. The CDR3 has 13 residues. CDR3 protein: CASSLEGVDTQYF. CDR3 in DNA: TGCGCCAGCAGCTTGGAGGGAGTAGATACGCAGTATTTT.

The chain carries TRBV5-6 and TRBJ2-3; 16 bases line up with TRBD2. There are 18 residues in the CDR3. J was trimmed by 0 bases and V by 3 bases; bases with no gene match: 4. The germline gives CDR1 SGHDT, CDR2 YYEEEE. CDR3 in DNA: TGTGCCAGCAGCTGGCCGGGACTAGCGGGAGGGAGCACAGATACGCAGTATTTT. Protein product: CASSWPGLAGGSTDTQYF.

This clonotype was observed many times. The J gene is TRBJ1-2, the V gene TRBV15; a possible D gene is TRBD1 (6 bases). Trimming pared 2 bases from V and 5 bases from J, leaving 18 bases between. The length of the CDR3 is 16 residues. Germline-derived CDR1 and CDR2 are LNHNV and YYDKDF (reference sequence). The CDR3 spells CATSRQFTGLRYGYTF. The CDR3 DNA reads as TGTGCCACCAGCAGACAATTCACAGGGCTGAGATATGGCTACACCTTC.

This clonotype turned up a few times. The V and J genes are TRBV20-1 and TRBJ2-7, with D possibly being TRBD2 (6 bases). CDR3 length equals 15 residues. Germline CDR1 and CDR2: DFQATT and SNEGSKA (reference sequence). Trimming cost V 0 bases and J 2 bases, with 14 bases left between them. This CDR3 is CSARDGNGGAYEQYF. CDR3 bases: TGCAGTGCTAGAGATGGAAACGGGGGTGCCTACGAGCAGTACTTC.

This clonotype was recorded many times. CDR3 sequence reads: CASRKREGRETQYF. The DNA of the CDR3 is TGTGCCAGCAGAAAGCGGGAGGGCCGAGAGACCCAGTACTTC. The gene calls are TRBV6-1 and TRBJ2-5; 10 bases match TRBD2. The CDR3 is made up of 14 amino acids. Germline V gene lookup returns CDR1 MNHNS and CDR2 SASEGT. V dropped 6 bases and J dropped 4; count of bases not matched to a gene: 5.

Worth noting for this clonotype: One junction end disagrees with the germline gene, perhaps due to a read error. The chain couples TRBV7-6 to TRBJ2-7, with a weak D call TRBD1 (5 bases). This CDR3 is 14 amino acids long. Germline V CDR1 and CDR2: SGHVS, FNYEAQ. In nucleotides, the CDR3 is TGTGCCAGCAGCTTTGGCAGGGCCTCCTACAAGCAGTACTTC. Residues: CASSFGRASYKQYF.

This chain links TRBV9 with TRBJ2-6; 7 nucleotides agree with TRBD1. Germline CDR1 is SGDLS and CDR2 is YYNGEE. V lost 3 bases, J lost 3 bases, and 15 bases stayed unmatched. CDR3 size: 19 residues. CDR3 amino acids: CASSAPTGDLSVGANVLTF. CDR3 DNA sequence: TGTGCCAGCAGCGCTCCAACAGGGGACCTTTCGGTTGGGGCCAACGTCCTGACTTTC.

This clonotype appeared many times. DNA for the CDR3: TGTGCCAGCAGCTCAATTAGCGGGAGGGCCGAGGAGCAGTACTTC. Protein product: CASSSISGRAEEQYF. The chain joins TRBV11-2 to TRBJ2-7, with TRBD2 matching over 11 bases. This CDR3 is built from 15 residues. Germline assignment: CDR1 SGHAT and CDR2 FQNNGV. J gave up 7 bases and V 4 bases, and 9 bases lay outside the gene matches.

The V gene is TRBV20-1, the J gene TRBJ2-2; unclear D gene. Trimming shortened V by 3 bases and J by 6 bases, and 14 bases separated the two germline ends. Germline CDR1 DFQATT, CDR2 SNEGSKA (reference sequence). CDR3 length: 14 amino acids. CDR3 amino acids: CSASSRLISGELFF. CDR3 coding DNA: TGCAGTGCTAGTAGCAGGCTGATCTCCGGGGAGCTGTTTTTT.

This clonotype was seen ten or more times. DNA of the CDR3: TGTGCCAGCAGCCGAACTAGCGGGAGGAACGAGCAGTACTTC. Its protein product is CASSRTSGRNEQYF. The rearrangement links TRBV11-2 to TRBJ2-7; 12 nucleotides line up with TRBD2. The CDR3 contains 14 residues. V was pared by 5 bases and J by 5 bases, with 4 bases of the junction left unmatched. The V gene's germline CDR1 is SGHAT and CDR2 FQNNGV.

DNA of the CDR3: TGTGCCAGCAGTTTAGTTATGGGGAGTTTACTTGAAGCTTTCTTT. It is translated as CASSLVMGSLLEAFF. V is TRBV12-3 or TRBV12-4 and J is TRBJ1-1; D gene uncertain. The V end was cut by 1 base, the J end by 7 bases, with 16 bases between. The CDR3 is made up of 15 amino acids.

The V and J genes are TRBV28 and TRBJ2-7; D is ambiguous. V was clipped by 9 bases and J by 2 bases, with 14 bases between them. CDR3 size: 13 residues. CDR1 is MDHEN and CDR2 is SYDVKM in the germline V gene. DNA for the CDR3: TGTGCCAGAAGTACCGACGGCCCCTACGAGCAGTACTTC. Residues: CARSTDGPYEQYF.

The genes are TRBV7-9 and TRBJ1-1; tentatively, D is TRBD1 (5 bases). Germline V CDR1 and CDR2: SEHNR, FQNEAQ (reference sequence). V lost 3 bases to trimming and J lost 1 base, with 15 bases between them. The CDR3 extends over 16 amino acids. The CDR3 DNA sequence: TGTGCCAGCAGCTTTGGTTTGGGCAGGGCGAACACTGAAGCTTTCTTT. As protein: CASSFGLGRANTEAFF.

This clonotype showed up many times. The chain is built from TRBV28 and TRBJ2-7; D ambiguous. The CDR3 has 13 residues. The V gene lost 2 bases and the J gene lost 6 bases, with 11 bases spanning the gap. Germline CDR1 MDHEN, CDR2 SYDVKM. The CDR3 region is CASSLRTWGEQYF. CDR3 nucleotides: TGTGCCAGCAGTTTAAGAACATGGGGCGAGCAGTACTTC.